These T cell receptor beta chains were read from a single sample in a study of blood T cell repertoires in COVID-19. Sequencing was performed with immunoSEQ multiplex PCR; in TCRdb, only in-frame clones are kept and a portion is missing. The sample has roughly 46,000 clones, 80% to 90% seen once; the top ten hold more than 15%. The sample consisted of peripheral blood. The receptors stem from a human donor in a cohort sampled during active COVID-19. CDR3s leave out the opening cysteine and the closing phenylalanine or tryptophan. Fields, in order: J gene, V gene, D gene, CDR3 protein. D genes are given only for firm matches.

J: TRBJ2-1
V: TRBV5-4
D: .
CDR3: ASRSDTNNEQF

J: TRBJ2-2
V: TRBV28
D: .
CDR3: ASSTPGAGNTGELF

J: TRBJ2-5
V: TRBV6-5
D: .
CDR3: ASSYGSFETQY

J: TRBJ1-1
V: TRBV29-1
D: .
CDR3: SAHAGAGTEAF

J: TRBJ2-2
V: TRBV25-1
D: .
CDR3: ASSAETGNTGELF

J: TRBJ1-2
V: TRBV6-4
D: .
CDR3: ASLRALWTVYDYT

J: TRBJ1-1
V: TRBV11-2
D: TRBD1
CDR3: ASSSPRTGEAEAF

J: TRBJ2-2
V: TRBV28
D: TRBD2
CDR3: ASSPGRGRAGELF

J: TRBJ2-1
V: TRBV24-1
D: .
CDR3: ATSDYTVTGYEQF

J: TRBJ1-1
V: TRBV6-2/TRBV6-3
D: .
CDR3: ASSYGSSGTEAF

J: TRBJ1-1
V: TRBV5-1
D: TRBD1
CDR3: ASSPGQGRTATEAF

J: TRBJ1-1
V: TRBV4-2
D: .
CDR3: ASSPAVSAGTEAF

J: TRBJ2-7
V: TRBV7-2
D: .
CDR3: ASSPDSLSYEQY

J: TRBJ1-5
V: TRBV5-8
D: .
CDR3: ASSPTGQPQH

J: TRBJ1-2
V: TRBV9
D: .
CDR3: ASSSGGSPNYGYT

J: TRBJ1-6
V: TRBV27
D: .
CDR3: ASSLRAFDSPLH

J: TRBJ1-1
V: TRBV30
D: .
CDR3: AWRRNTEAF

J: TRBJ2-7
V: TRBV2
D: .
CDR3: ASRTTGNAAEQY

J: TRBJ2-7
V: TRBV27
D: .
CDR3: ASRTGGAEQY

J: TRBJ2-7
V: TRBV5-1
D: TRBD1
CDR3: ASSRGQGNYEQY

J: TRBJ2-7
V: TRBV2
D: TRBD1
CDR3: ASSADRVGYEQY

J: TRBJ2-3
V: TRBV19
D: .
CDR3: ASSLASAATDTQY

J: TRBJ1-4
V: TRBV4-3
D: .
CDR3: ASSQVSGQEKLF

J: TRBJ2-1
V: TRBV5-4
D: .
CDR3: ASSLGGPPPNEQF

J: TRBJ1-2
V: TRBV29-1
D: .
CDR3: SVPFSSDSYGYT

J: TRBJ2-5
V: TRBV7-8
D: TRBD2
CDR3: ASSLAGASGLGETQY

J: TRBJ2-5
V: TRBV6-5
D: .
CDR3: ASSYSSLRGETQY

J: TRBJ1-5
V: TRBV28
D: .
CDR3: ASRAYSSNQPQH

J: TRBJ1-1
V: TRBV7-6
D: .
CDR3: ASSPTQGFTEAF

J: TRBJ1-2
V: TRBV5-5
D: TRBD1
CDR3: ASSLVPGQETAGGYT

J: TRBJ1-4
V: TRBV27
D: .
CDR3: ASSLAGLGEKLF

J: TRBJ2-7
V: TRBV13
D: TRBD1
CDR3: ASSLAAWDSVHEQY

J: TRBJ2-5
V: TRBV14
D: .
CDR3: ASSRQLQETQY

J: TRBJ1-1
V: TRBV10-3
D: TRBD1
CDR3: ATRTGENTEAF

J: TRBJ1-5
V: TRBV27
D: .
CDR3: ASSWGGDQPQH

J: TRBJ2-3
V: TRBV7-3
D: TRBD2
CDR3: ASSVSGGGADTQY

J: TRBJ1-3
V: TRBV19
D: .
CDR3: ASSIRGTGNTIY

J: TRBJ1-2
V: TRBV6-5
D: .
CDR3: ASSYSGGYGYT

J: TRBJ1-6
V: TRBV6-1
D: TRBD1
CDR3: ASSERQGSSPLH

J: TRBJ2-7
V: TRBV4-3
D: TRBD1
CDR3: ASSQEIGTGSYEQY